The 5 T cell receptor beta chains listed next were all sequenced from one sample in a study of blood T cell repertoires in COVID-19. Data came from immunoSEQ multiplex PCR; TCRdb stores just in-frame clones and leaves some out. The sample includes fewer than 300,000 clones, approximately 89% of them seen just once. The sequenced sample was peripheral blood. These receptors all come from a woman aged 50 to 65 with acute or convalescent COVID-19.

The genes are TRBV2 and TRBJ1-1, with TRBD1 identical over 9 bases. Trimming cost V 6 bases and J 1 base; bases outside gene matches: 3. The CDR3 is made up of 14 amino acids. Germline V gene sequence: CDR1 SNHLY, CDR2 FYNNEI. The CDR3 DNA follows: TGTGCCAGCAGGGACAGGGGAGGGAACACTGAAGCTTTCTTT. Residues: CASRDRGGNTEAFF. Full variable domain (remainder filled in from reference TRBV2 and TRBJ1-1): EPEVTQTPSHQVTQMGQEVILRCVPISNHLYFYWYRQILGQKVEFLVSFYNNEISEKSEIFDDQFSVERPDGSNFTLKIRSTKLEDSAMYFCASRDRGGNTEAFFGQGTRLTVV.

The chain links TRBV4-2 to TRBJ2-7, with 7 positions matching TRBD1. V lost 2 bases and J lost 0; bases outside the gene matches: 4. Germline assignment: CDR1 LGHNA and CDR2 YNFKEQ. The CDR3 runs to 15 residues. CDR3 in amino acids: CASSQTTGYSYEQYF. The CDR3 DNA follows: TGTGCCAGCAGCCAAACGACAGGGTACTCCTACGAGCAGTACTTC.

The CDR3 loop is CASSLGLAQSTDTQYF. The CDR3 DNA reads as TGCGCCAGCAGCCTCGGACTAGCGCAAAGCACAGATACGCAGTATTTT. The genes are TRBV5-1 and TRBJ2-3; 9 nucleotides line up with TRBD2. V gave up 4 bases and J gave up 0 bases; unmatched junction bases: 6. Germline CDR1 and CDR2: SGHRS and YFSETQ. The CDR3 covers 16 residues.

The chain links TRBV29-1 to TRBJ2-3; D is uncertain. CDR1 is SQVTM and CDR2 is ANQGSEA in the germline V gene. This CDR3 contains 13 residues. The V and J ends lost 0 bases and 3 bases respectively, with 7 bases between them. The CDR3 reads CSVEEGRTDTQYF. Here the CDR3 DNA reads TGCAGCGTTGAAGAGGGCCGAACAGATACGCAGTATTTT.

The chain combines TRBV27 with TRBJ2-7; 8 nucleotides line up with TRBD2. Looked up from germline, CDR1 is MNHEY and CDR2 is SMNVEV (reference sequence). V lost 6 bases, J lost 2 bases, and 9 bases stayed unmatched. CDR3 length: 15 amino acids. Here the CDR3 reads CASSRGLASTYEQYF. The CDR3 DNA reads TGTGCCAGCAGCCGCGGACTAGCCTCAACCTACGAGCAGTACTTC.